The text below deals with one TCR beta chain. This entry is derived from a study of blood T cell repertoires in COVID-19. For the study at large: Collection of acute and convalescent COVID-19 samples took place in the United States, Italy and Spain. The cDNA or gDNA used as material had been derived from T cells, B-cell-depleted T cells, or PBMCs.

As processed by the authors: The assay estimated nucleated cells by amplifying reference gene primers. Sequencing was performed with immunoSEQ multiplex PCR; in TCRdb, only in-frame clones are kept and a portion is missing. V and J calls and clone size are given by that table; D and trimming were obtained from the DNA. This repertoire shows more than 15,000 clones, around 81% found once; its top ten account for approximately 15%. The germline gives CDR1 SNHLY, CDR2 FYNNEI. V shed 6 bases and J shed 1 base, with 6 bases lying between them. The CDR3 runs to 12 residues. The gene calls are TRBV2 and TRBJ1-1, with D possibly TRBD1 on 6 matching bases. Source material: peripheral blood. The sequence was obtained from a man aged 35 to 55 with active or convalescent COVID-19. The CDR3 DNA reads TGTGCCAGCAGGGACAGGAACACTGAAGCTTTCTTT. Translating it yields CASRDRNTEAFF.